The clone carrying this TCR beta chain has only one observation. These data come from a study of PD-L1 blockade in urothelial cancer. Study summary: Male sex and bladder-origin urothelial cancer were recorded for about 85% of the roughly 29 patients. Blood yielded a median of 141,255 T cells per sample.

TCR analog templates of synthetic origin were spiked into each PCR. Using immunoSEQ multiplex PCR, the repertoire was profiled, and TCRdb retains in-frame clones only, with some absent. The top ten hold 5% to 6% of the sample, which has some 77,000 clones, around 90% seen once. CDR3 length: 13 residues. The germline gives CDR1 SGHDT, CDR2 YYEEEE. With 2 bases clipped from V and 5 bases from J, the junction kept 3 bases outside the gene matches. The chain is built from TRBV5-6 and TRBJ2-7; TRBD1 matches 8 bases. Sequences were derived from PBMCs, sampled around atezolizumab (anti-PD-L1) treatment. This clonotype was obtained from a woman aged 70-85 years with urothelial cancer. In nucleotides, the CDR3 is TGTGCCAGCAGCTTTGGACAGGGCAACGAGCAGTACTTC. Protein: CASSFGQGNEQYF. Full variable domain (missing parts from reference TRBV5-6 and TRBJ2-7): DAGVTQSPTHLIKTRGQQVTLRCSPKSGHDTVSWYQQALGQGPQFIFQYYEEEERQRGNFPDRFSGHQFPNYSSELNVNALLLGDSALYLCASSFGQGNEQYFGPGTRLTVT.